What follows are 12 T cell receptor beta chains derived from one specimen sequenced in a study of T cell responses to AZD1222 COVID-19 vaccine. Measured with immunoSEQ multiplex PCR; TCRdb has only the in-frame clones, and not every one. This sample yields 150,000 to 200,000 clones, of which 75% to 90% are seen a single time; 2.5% to 3% belongs to the top ten. Sequencing used peripheral blood, obtained on day 0 of MenACWY control vaccination. These receptors were taken from an adult in good health.

The CDR3 sequence: CASSPLGAEETQYF. The DNA for the CDR3 is TGTGCCAGCAGCCCGTTAGGAGCCGAAGAGACCCAGTACTTC. The chain recombines TRBV28 with TRBJ2-5, with no clear D. The CDR3 extends over 14 amino acids. Germline V gene sequence: CDR1 MDHEN, CDR2 SYDVKM. V lost 6 bases and J 3 bases, leaving 14 bases between the germline ends.

The rearrangement uses TRBV7-9 and TRBJ2-1, with D unclear. Per the germline V gene, CDR1 is SEHNR and CDR2 is FQNEAQ (reference sequence). The germline V and J ends were trimmed by 0 bases and 6 bases, with 12 bases remaining between them. This CDR3 comprises 15 residues. Here the CDR3 reads CASSLATPRANEQFF. Written as DNA, the CDR3 is TGTGCCAGCAGCTTAGCGACACCTCGAGCCAATGAGCAGTTCTTC.

The chain has TRBV29-1 and TRBJ2-4; D is uncertain. The V gene lost 5 bases and the J gene lost 11 bases, with 13 bases spanning the gap. This CDR3 contains 11 residues. CDR1 and CDR2 (germline): SQVTM, ANQGSEA. The CDR3 protein is CSVLIVGFQYF. The CDR3 DNA sequence: TGCAGCGTTCTAATCGTCGGCTTTCAGTACTTC. The variable domain in full, completed from reference TRBV29-1 and TRBJ2-4, reads SAVISQKPSRDICQRGTSLTIQCQVDSQVTMMFWYRQQPGQSLTLIATANQGSEATYESGFVIDKFPISRPNLTFSTLTVSNMSPEDSSIYLCSVLIVGFQYFGAGTRLSVL.

The V call is TRBV6-2 or TRBV6-3, the J call TRBJ2-1; tentatively, D is TRBD2 (5 bases). The V gene's germline CDR1 is MNHEY and CDR2 SVGEGT. CDR3 length: 16 residues. The V end was cut by 0 bases, the J end by 8 bases, with 17 bases between. For the CDR3, the DNA is TGTGCCAGCAGTTACTCGGCTAGCCAGGATCCGTATGAGCAGTTCTTC. Protein product: CASSYSASQDPYEQFF.

The rearrangement joins TRBV7-6 to TRBJ2-7; D is unclear. Germline V gene sequence: CDR1 SGHVS, CDR2 FNYEAQ. The CDR3 runs 14 residues. Deletions cut 5 bases from V and 2 bases from J, with 13 bases between. This CDR3 reads CASSARSRAYEQYF. In DNA form, the CDR3 reads TGTGCCAGCAGCGCCCGTAGCCGCGCCTACGAGCAGTACTTC.

This chain links TRBV7-2 with TRBJ2-7; unclear D gene. Trimming left V 5 bases short and J 0 bases short, with 14 bases between. Germline-derived CDR1 and CDR2 are SGHTA and FQGNSA. The CDR3 length is 15 residues. The CDR3 loop reads CASSPLSPSSYEQYF. In DNA, the CDR3 is TGTGCCAGCAGCCCGCTTTCTCCTAGCTCCTACGAGCAGTACTTC.

With regard to this clone: Additional DNA sequences in this sample encode the identical CDR3. The chain employs TRBV5-1 and TRBJ1-1, with unresolved D. The germline V gene has CDR1 SGHRS and CDR2 YFSETQ. The V and J ends lost 0 bases and 7 bases respectively, with 4 bases between them. The CDR3 has 11 amino acids. In DNA, the CDR3 is TGCGCCAGCAGCTTGGGTGGTGAAGCTTTCTTT. Translated: CASSLGGEAFF.

This sequence joins TRBV11-2 and TRBJ2-3; D is ambiguous. Deletions cut 1 base from V and 5 bases from J, with 4 bases between. CDR3 length equals 12 residues. Germline CDR1 and CDR2: SGHAT and FQNNGV. The CDR3 sequence: CASSLAVDTQYF. CDR3 coding DNA: TGTGCCAGCAGCTTAGCGGTAGATACGCAGTATTTT. The entire variable domain, with the rest obtained from reference TRBV11-2 and TRBJ2-3, is as follows: EAGVAQSPRYKIIEKRQSVAFWCNPISGHATLYWYQQILGQGPKLLIQFQNNGVVDDSQLPKDRFSAERLKGVDSTLKIQPAKLEDSAVYLCASSLAVDTQYFGPGTRLTVL.

The chain has TRBV28 and TRBJ2-7; D is ambiguous. With 5 bases removed from V and 5 bases from J, the gap between germline ends came to 19 bases. CDR1 is MDHEN, CDR2 SYDVKM, per germline. This CDR3 comprises 15 residues. The CDR3 loop reads CASSRRSGFGNEQYF. In nucleotides, the CDR3 is TGTGCCAGCAGTCGGCGGTCTGGTTTTGGGAACGAGCAGTACTTC.

The J gene is TRBJ2-1, the V gene TRBV5-4, with 8 bases matching TRBD1. The CDR3 has 16 residues. The ends lost 1 base at V and 5 bases at J; junction bases unmatched: 8. Looked up from germline, CDR1 is SGHNT and CDR2 is YYREEE (reference sequence). In nucleotides, the CDR3 is TGTGCCAGCAGCTTGAGGGGCCAGGGGGCGGACAATGAGCAGTTCTTC. Protein: CASSLRGQGADNEQFF.

There are a few counts of this clone. This rearrangement joins TRBV5-1 to TRBJ2-7; D ambiguous. V lost 1 base, J lost 0 bases, and 17 bases lay in between. Germline-derived CDR1 and CDR2 are SGHRS and YFSETQ. CDR3 length equals 17 residues. In nucleotides, the CDR3 is TGCGCCAGCAGCTTGAGTCCAGAACCGAGGAGCTCCTACGAGCAGTACTTC. It is translated as CASSLSPEPRSSYEQYF.

The rearrangement joins TRBV5-1 to TRBJ1-2; D perhaps matches TRBD1 (5 bases). Germline V gene sequence: CDR1 SGHRS, CDR2 YFSETQ. Trimming cost V 5 bases and J 7 bases, with 18 bases left between them. This CDR3 is 14 amino acids long. CDR3 sequence reads: CASRPTVQGSGYTF. CDR3 sequence (DNA): TGCGCCAGCAGACCGACCGTTCAGGGCTCTGGCTACACCTTC.